This T cell receptor beta chain was observed in a study of T cell clonality in common variable immunodeficiency (dated by TCRdb to between 2015 and 2016). Results the study describes overall, beyond this receptor: Although equal DNA input was used, an average of roughly 89,000 unique sequences per sample was obtained for controls, compared with about 31,547 for CVID samples. Differences among patients in the CVID cohort limited the correlations between repertoire features and clinical complications. According to the authors, figuring out what caused the increased clonality in CVID would require sequencing the repertoires of T cell subpopulations. CVID subjects shared fewer TCRbeta clones with each other than healthy controls did (p < 0.0001). TCRbeta clonality was higher in CVID subjects than in healthy controls (t-test p = 0.018), and the increase was most characteristic of about a third of subjects. CVID TCRbeta sequences were reported to have fewer deletions and N-nucleotide insertions and to lack highly modified clones with 13 or more V deletions.

This clone was observed at least ten times. Its cognate antigen has yet to be identified. Most of the CVID patients and most of the healthy controls were of Caucasian heritage. From each donor, roughly 5 to 8 ml of heparinized peripheral whole blood was collected. TCRbeta CDR3 repertoires were sequenced from genomic DNA of adults with common variable immune deficiency (CVID) and healthy adult controls. There were 22 healthy adult volunteers in the control group (around twelve female and around ten male), ranging in age from about 20 to 75 years, with a mean age of roughly 35. Diluted blood was density-centrifuged over Hypaque 1077 or Ficoll-Paque to isolate peripheral blood mononuclear cells. Genomic DNA was obtained from unsorted mononuclear cells through either Qiagen column purification or a centrifugation-based method. CVID samples and control samples contributed equivalent amounts of genomic DNA as sequencing input. For every sample, a 60 bp segment covering the rearranged TCRbeta CDR3 region was amplified and then sequenced. TCRbeta amplification used the immunoSEQ assay, a bias-corrected multiplex PCR with high-throughput sequencing. Regarding the original processing steps: Every unique nucleotide sequence counted as a clone and was annotated with V, D and J genes, copy number and frequency. Sequences were labeled productive if in frame, and non-productive if out of frame or containing stop codons. As previously described, clonality was calculated on the basis of Shannon's entropy. The predicted amino acid sequences of productive clones were used to derive mean CDR3 Kyte-Doolittle hydropathy. Using the R hclust function, scaled V gene usage was clustered hierarchically with Manhattan distance and complete linkage. To assess clone sharing by CDR3 amino acid sequence, 12 repertoires per group were resampled over 100 rounds. The repertoires were screened for around 70 published EBV-specific TCRbeta sequences and some 250 published CMV-specific TCRbeta sequences. A couple of CVID samples that yielded fewer than 10,000 sequences were excluded from the analysis, so approximately 38 CVID repertoires were retained. TCRdb's version of the immuneACCESS table is confined to in-frame rearrangements and falls short of the full clone set. An unresolved V gene accounts for under half of the shortfall where checked; the remainder is of unknown origin. The V and J calls and clone size were taken over from that table, and D and trimming were inferred from the DNA. For this sample, around 34,000 clones are listed, none of them singletons. In total, the top ten clones hold roughly 3% of the sample.

The sequence came from a person aged 18-70 years in good health. Sequencing was carried out using peripheral blood mononuclear cells.

The CDR3 bases that were read are TGTGCCACCAGCAGGACAGGGTACCGCACAGATACG. It encodes CATSRTGYRTDT. The CDR3 in its entirety is CATSRTGYRTDTQYF. The rearrangement combines TRBV15 with TRBJ2-3; TRBD1 matches 7 bases in the middle. The read gets to within 3 residues of the CDR3 end, and the germline J gene fills in the rest. V ends up 3 bases short and J 1 base short, with an unmatched junction base count of 4. CDR3 length: 15 amino acids, cysteine to phenylalanine. The DNA has 36 bases, all within the CDR3, and is read from base 1. The germline V gene encodes CDR1 LNHNV and CDR2 YYDKDF (reference sequence).